These 27 T cell receptor beta chains came from one sample sequenced in a study of technical replicates of blood from several donors. Sequenced by immunoSEQ multiplex PCR; TCRdb stores in-frame clones only, minus some. The data contain about 89,000 clones, about 94% of them seen just once; the ten biggest clones take up around 0.22%. The sample consisted of T cells isolated from PBMCs. These receptors were taken from a human donor in good health.

CDR3 nucleotides: TGTGCCTGGAGTGTAGGGGTCCGCGGGGGGGCCTATTGGGAGCAGTTCTTC. Amino acid sequence: CAWSVGVRGGAYWEQFF. The chain uses TRBV30 and TRBJ2-1; 9 nucleotides agree with TRBD2. The CDR3 totals 17 residues. Germline V gives CDR1 GTSNPN, CDR2 SVGIG (reference sequence). Unmatched junction bases numbered 16, after V lost 0 bases and J lost 10 bases.

This clone was counted a single time. The chain couples TRBV2 to TRBJ2-7; D perhaps matches TRBD1 (5 bases). Trimming removed 1 base from V and 2 bases from J, with 9 bases in between. Germline CDR1 reads SNHLY; CDR2 reads FYNNEI. The CDR3 has 14 residues. The CDR3 region is CASSEGTRTYEQYF. CDR3 bases: TGTGCCAGCAGTGAAGGGACACGTACCTACGAGCAGTACTTC.

CDR3 residues: CASSSRDRKYQETQYF. Written as DNA, the CDR3 is TGTGCCAGCAGCTCCCGGGACAGGAAGTACCAAGAGACCCAGTACTTC. The chain is built from TRBV21-1 and TRBJ2-5; the D call of TRBD1 is as the table states it, not checked on the DNA. TRBV21-1 is recorded as a pseudogene. The CDR3 has 16 residues.

V usage is TRBV28 and J usage is TRBJ2-1; TRBD2 agrees at 13 bases. J gave up 6 bases and V 5 bases, and 4 bases lay outside the gene matches. The length of the CDR3 is 15 residues. CDR1 and CDR2 from the germline V gene are MDHEN and SYDVKM. CDR3 in DNA: TGTGCCAGCAGTCTTGGACTAGCGGGAGTCAATGAGCAGTTCTTC. It translates to CASSLGLAGVNEQFF.

The chain combines TRBV4-2 with TRBJ1-2; D is perhaps TRBD1 (6 bases). CDR3 length equals 16 residues. Germline V gene data show CDR1 as LGHNA and CDR2 as YNFKEQ. V was cut by 0 bases and J by 7 bases, with 18 bases left in between. The chain's CDR3 is CASSQERGNIVRGYTF. The CDR3 DNA reads as TGTGCCAGCAGCCAAGAGAGGGGGAATATCGTCCGTGGCTACACCTTC.

V usage is TRBV5-4 and J usage is TRBJ2-2; 10 nucleotides line up with TRBD1. Germline V gives CDR1 SGHNT, CDR2 YYREEE (reference sequence). Trimming took 4 bases from V and 4 from J; bases not matched to a gene: 7. The CDR3 runs 16 residues. The chain's CDR3 is CASSPGTGVITGELFF. CDR3 nucleotides: TGTGCCAGCAGCCCCGGGACAGGGGTTATCACCGGGGAGCTGTTTTTT.

The chain recombines TRBV18 with TRBJ2-7, with D possibly matching TRBD1 (5 bases). V gave up 0 bases and J gave up 4 bases, with 16 bases separating them. The CDR3 has 16 residues. CDR1 and CDR2 from the germline V gene are KGHSH and LQKENI. Here the CDR3 reads CASSPPRGKSIYEQYF. The CDR3 DNA sequence: TGTGCCAGCTCACCACCTAGGGGAAAATCGATTTACGAGCAGTACTTC.

J is TRBJ1-3 and V is TRBV9; D is possibly TRBD1 (6 bases). Germline V gives CDR1 SGDLS, CDR2 YYNGEE. V gave up 3 bases and J gave up 4 bases, with 14 bases separating them. The CDR3 spans 15 residues. This chain's CDR3 is CASSATGKRGNTIYF. CDR3 DNA: TGTGCCAGCAGCGCGACAGGTAAACGAGGAAACACCATATATTTT.

CDR3 in amino acids: CASSLGLALYGYTF. The CDR3 DNA reads TGTGCCAGCAGCTTGGGACTGGCACTTTATGGCTACACCTTC. The chain uses TRBV5-6 and TRBJ1-2; D not certain. CDR3 length: 14 amino acids. V was trimmed by 0 bases and J by 5 bases, leaving 11 bases between them. In germline, CDR1 is SGHDT, CDR2 YYEEEE.

This chain joins TRBV19 and TRBJ1-3; possible D gene TRBD1, 6 bases. This CDR3 has 16 amino acids. V lost 6 bases to trimming and J lost 0 bases, with 15 bases between them. The germline gives CDR1 LNHDA, CDR2 SQIVND (reference sequence). CDR3 region: CASSQDSPFSGNTIYF. For the CDR3, the DNA is TGTGCCAGTAGCCAGGACAGTCCGTTCTCTGGAAACACCATATATTTT.

The chain employs TRBV27 and TRBJ2-7; the D gene is possibly TRBD1 (5 bases). V gave up 5 bases and J gave up 3 bases, with 20 bases separating them. Germline CDR1 is MNHEY and CDR2 is SMNVEV (reference sequence). This CDR3 region has 16 residues. For the CDR3, the DNA is TGTGCCAGCAGTCCCCCCCAGGGTAGTCCCTTCTACGAGCAGTACTTC. This codes for CASSPPQGSPFYEQYF.

The chain combines TRBV19 with TRBJ2-1; 7 positions agree with TRBD2. Trimming took 3 bases from V and 0 from J; bases not matched to a gene: 8. The CDR3 is 17 amino acids. Germline V gene lookup returns CDR1 LNHDA and CDR2 SQIVND (reference sequence). The CDR3 sequence: CASSIAGGGSSYNEQFF. CDR3 bases: TGTGCCAGTAGTATTGCAGGCGGCGGGAGCTCCTACAATGAGCAGTTCTTC.

The chain combines TRBV2 with TRBJ1-5, with 8 bases aligning to TRBD1. Unmatched junction bases numbered 4, after V lost 4 bases and J lost 2 bases. The CDR3 contains 15 residues. Germline V gene lookup returns CDR1 SNHLY and CDR2 FYNNEI. The CDR3: CASSVDRGGNQPQHF. The CDR3 DNA follows: TGTGCCAGCAGTGTCGACAGGGGAGGCAATCAGCCCCAGCATTTT.

The chain carries TRBV5-1 and TRBJ1-3; 7 bases map to TRBD1. Trimming cost V 7 bases and J 4 bases; bases outside gene matches: 8. Germline V gene lookup returns CDR1 SGHRS and CDR2 YFSETQ. The CDR3 has 14 amino acids. The CDR3 region is CASARQGAGNTIYF. In nucleotides, the CDR3 is TGCGCCAGCGCCCGACAGGGTGCAGGAAACACCATATATTTT.

This chain uses TRBV5-5 with TRBJ2-2, with TRBD1 matching over 9 bases. Germline V gives CDR1 SGHKS, CDR2 YYEKEE (reference sequence). V shed 4 bases and J 5 bases; nucleotides not matched to a gene: 9. The CDR3 has 16 residues. CDR3: CASSLEGTGLTGELFF. DNA for the CDR3: TGTGCCAGCAGCCTGGAGGGGACAGGGTTGACCGGGGAGCTGTTTTTT.

This chain joins TRBV2 and TRBJ2-7, with TRBD1 identical over 9 bases. The CDR3 covers 14 residues. The germline V gene has CDR1 SNHLY and CDR2 FYNNEI. V was clipped by 8 bases and J by 3 bases; unmatched bases: 8. This chain's CDR3 is CASSGTGKNYEQYF. CDR3 DNA sequence: TGTGCCAGCTCGGGGACAGGGAAAAACTACGAGCAGTACTTC.

The rearrangement joins TRBV6-6 to TRBJ2-6; perhaps TRBD1 as D (5 bases). The germline gives CDR1 MNHNY, CDR2 SVGAGI (reference sequence). There are 15 residues in the CDR3. The germline V and J ends were trimmed by 2 bases and 4 bases, with 9 bases remaining between them. The CDR3 reads CASSYAGMGANVLTF. As DNA, the CDR3 is TGTGCCAGCAGTTACGCAGGGATGGGGGCCAACGTCCTGACTTTC.

The CDR3 spells CASSFRLAGGGPYNEQFF. The CDR3 DNA is TGTGCCAGCAGCTTTAGACTAGCGGGAGGGGGACCCTACAATGAGCAGTTCTTC. This rearrangement joins TRBV9 to TRBJ2-1, with 14 positions matching TRBD2. The V segment lost 4 bases and the J segment 2 bases; nucleotides outside the gene matches: 8. Looked up from germline, CDR1 is SGDLS and CDR2 is YYNGEE. The CDR3 extends over 18 amino acids.

This rearrangement joins TRBV2 to TRBJ2-7; TRBD1 agrees at 11 bases. This CDR3 region has 13 residues. Germline V gene lookup returns CDR1 SNHLY and CDR2 FYNNEI. With V trimmed by 8 bases and J by 1 base, 1 base remained unmatched. For the CDR3, the DNA is TGTGCCAGCGGGACAGGGGGTTCCTACGAGCAGTACTTC. Protein product: CASGTGGSYEQYF.

The rearrangement joins TRBV6-5 to TRBJ1-2; TRBD1 agrees at 7 bases. Germline-derived CDR1 and CDR2 are MNHEY and SVGAGI. CDR3 length: 15 amino acids. The V gene end was trimmed by 6 bases and the J gene end by 8 bases; junction bases not matched to a gene: 15. The CDR3 DNA sequence: TGTGCCAGCAGCCAAACCAGGGCAGGGGGTGACGGCTACACCTTC. Its protein product is CASSQTRAGGDGYTF.

V usage is TRBV29-1 and J usage is TRBJ1-1; no firm D call. Germline assignment: CDR1 SQVTM and CDR2 ANQGSEA. There are 13 residues in the CDR3. V was clipped by 0 bases and J by 1 base, with 6 bases between them. The CDR3 bases are TGCAGCGTTGAAGATCTAAGGAACACTGAAGCTTTCTTT. Its translation is CSVEDLRNTEAFF.

This clone was found once. The genes are TRBV5-1 and TRBJ1-1, with D perhaps TRBD1 (6 bases). The CDR3 totals 15 residues. V lost 0 bases to trimming and J lost 5 bases, with 14 bases between them. Germline values: CDR1 SGHRS, CDR2 YFSETQ. CDR3 sequence (DNA): TGCGCCAGCAGCTTGGCCGGTGGACAGACGACTGAAGCTTTCTTT. It encodes CASSLAGGQTTEAFF.

The chain links TRBV12-5 to TRBJ1-1, with 8 bases aligning to TRBD1. V lost 3 bases and J lost 5; bases outside the gene matches: 8. The CDR3 has 15 amino acids. Germline V CDR1 and CDR2: LGHNT, FRNRAP. CDR3 coding DNA: TGTGCTAGTGGTTTACGGCGTCAGGGGGCAACTGAAGCTTTCTTT. The encoded protein is CASGLRRQGATEAFF.

V and J are TRBV20-1 and TRBJ2-2, with no clear D. The ends were cut back, 7 bases at V and 2 bases at J, with 5 bases in the middle. The CDR3 is 11 amino acids. Germline V lookup: CDR1 DFQATT, CDR2 SNEGSKA (reference sequence). CDR3 DNA sequence: TGCAGTGGAGGAAACACCGGGGAGCTGTTTTTT. Its protein product is CSGGNTGELFF.

The J gene is TRBJ1-5, the V gene TRBV28, with D possibly being TRBD1 (5 bases). Germline V gene lookup returns CDR1 MDHEN and CDR2 SYDVKM. The V gene lost 2 bases and the J gene lost 2 bases, with 19 bases spanning the gap. The CDR3 consists of 18 residues. The CDR3 region has the DNA TGTGCCAGCAGTTTAAGTCACGGGAGGAAACAGGGCAATCAGCCCCAGCATTTT. It codes for CASSLSHGRKQGNQPQHF.

This clone was detected only a few times. This sequence joins TRBV5-4 and TRBJ2-7; D not certain. Per the germline V gene, CDR1 is SGHNT and CDR2 is YYREEE (reference sequence). This CDR3 region has 13 residues. Trimming left V 0 bases short and J 2 bases short, with 6 bases between. The CDR3 loop reads CASSLDQTYEQYF. The DNA of the CDR3 is TGTGCCAGCAGCTTGGACCAGACCTACGAGCAGTACTTC.

The rearrangement links TRBV2 to TRBJ2-1, with D possibly being TRBD1 (6 bases). Germline CDR1 SNHLY, CDR2 FYNNEI. The CDR3 is made up of 16 amino acids. V was trimmed by 5 bases and J by 5 bases, leaving 19 bases between them. In DNA, the CDR3 is TGTGCCAGCAGTCAAGAGACAGGAAAACCTAACAATGAGCAGTTCTTC. This sequence encodes CASSQETGKPNNEQFF.